The entry below describes one T cell receptor beta chain. As yet, its antigen is unknown. This entry belongs to a study of human T cells and chemical hapten exposure. Individual cDNA molecules each carried unique molecular identifiers attached by the library. As originally analysed: A per-sample median of 95,638 TCRs was observed, with a range of roughly 20,000 to 690,600. One entry per CDR3 protein results from TCRdb running MiXCR on the RACE reads. These V and J calls rely on TCRdb rather than the paper's analysis. The table records some 120,000 distinct CDR3 sequences, over 10% of them present only once. The time point is: patch test 1, 2 weeks after DPC sensitization. Stated treatment: therapeutic diphenylcyclopropenone sensitization with weekly scalp DPC. Study-level findings and limits: Against controls, expanded TCRs gave rise to significantly more large CDR3 similarity clusters.

With 10 bases clipped from V and 2 bases from J, the junction kept 5 bases outside the gene matches. The CDR3 has 13 amino acids. This rearrangement joins TRBV23-1 to TRBJ2-7; 10 positions agree with TRBD2. TRBV23-1 is an open reading frame, and its role is uncertain. The receptor's source is a woman aged 45-60 years with alopecia areata. Some clones in this sample may be carry-over from other donors' samples. Material: whole blood, obtained in connection with sensitization to the hapten diphenylcyclopropenone (DPC). The CDR3 coding sequence is TGCGCCATCGGTACTAGCGGGACCTACGAGCAGTACTTC. Protein sequence: CAIGTSGTYEQYF.